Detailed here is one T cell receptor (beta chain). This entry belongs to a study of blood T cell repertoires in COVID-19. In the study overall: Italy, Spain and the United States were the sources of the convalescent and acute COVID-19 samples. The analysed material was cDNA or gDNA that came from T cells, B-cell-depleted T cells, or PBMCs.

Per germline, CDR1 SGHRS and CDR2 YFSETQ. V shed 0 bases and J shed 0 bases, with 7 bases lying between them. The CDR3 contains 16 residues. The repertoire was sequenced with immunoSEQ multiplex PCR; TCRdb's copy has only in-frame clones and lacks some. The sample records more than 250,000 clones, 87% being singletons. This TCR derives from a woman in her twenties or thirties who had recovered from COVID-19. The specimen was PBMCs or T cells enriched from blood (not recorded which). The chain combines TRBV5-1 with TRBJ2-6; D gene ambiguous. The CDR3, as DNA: TGCGCCAGCAGCTTGGTTCCCAGCTCTGGGGCCAACGTCCTGACTTTC. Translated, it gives CASSLVPSSGANVLTF.